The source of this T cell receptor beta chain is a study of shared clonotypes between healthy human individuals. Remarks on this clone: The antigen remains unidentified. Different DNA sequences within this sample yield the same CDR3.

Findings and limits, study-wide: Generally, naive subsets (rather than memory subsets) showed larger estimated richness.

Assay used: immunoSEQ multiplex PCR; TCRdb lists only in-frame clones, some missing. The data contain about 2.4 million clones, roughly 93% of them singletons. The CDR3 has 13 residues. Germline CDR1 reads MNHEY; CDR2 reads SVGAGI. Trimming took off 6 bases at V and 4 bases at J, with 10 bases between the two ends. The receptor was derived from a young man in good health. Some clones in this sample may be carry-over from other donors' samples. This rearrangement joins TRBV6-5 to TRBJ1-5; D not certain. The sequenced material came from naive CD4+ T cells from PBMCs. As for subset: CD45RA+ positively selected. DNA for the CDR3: TGTGCCAGCAGCCTTACATATAATCAGCCCCAGCATTTT. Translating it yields CASSLTYNQPQHF.